This T cell receptor beta chain was identified in a study of blood T cell repertoires in COVID-19 (dated by TCRdb to about 2020). Some background on the complete study: Samples from collaborators originated in the United States, Italy and Spain and spanned both the acute and convalescent phases of COVID-19. The prospective study material was composed of cDNA or gDNA derived from T cells, B-cell-depleted T cells, or PBMCs. Deeply sampled blood TCRbeta repertoires from subjects exposed to, actively infected with, or recovered from COVID-19 were included in the dataset. The repertoires were released in a freely available public database intended as a resource for research on the immune response to SARS-CoV-2. The samples were drawn from the first 160 participants of the ongoing ImmuneRACE study and from over a thousand subjects provided by 6 global collaborators. Sample metadata almost always included a de-identified subject ID, COVID-19 status, age in years and sex. HLA class I and class II types, where available, came from metadata supplied by the sample provider rather than from assay-based typing. Study-wide conclusions, independent of this receptor: The amount of clinical and demographic metadata varied by source and participant and was provided uncurated.

Taken from cysteine to phenylalanine, the CDR3 has 17 residues. Only CDR3 DNA is held: 51 bases, read in frame from base 1. The CDR1 and CDR2 encoded by the germline V gene (reference sequence) are GTSNPN and SVGIG. V has 3 bases trimmed and J has 1 base trimmed; junction bases matching no gene number 10. This clone was recorded a few times. Its antigen remains unidentified. There are no base qualities to consult, and no much larger clone falls within one base. Whole blood was collected in K2EDTA tubes by collaborating institutions according to the institutions' own protocols. For TCRbeta analysis, collaborators shipped samples in one of three forms: frozen whole blood, isolated PBMCs, or DNA extracted from either of those sample types. The immunoSEQ Assay, a bias-controlled multiplex PCR, was used to amplify TCRbeta CDR3 regions from genomic DNA. From the authors' description of their analysis: The number of nucleated cells in each sample was estimated by amplification of reference gene primers within the assay. To quantify the absolute abundance of each unique TCRbeta CDR3 rearrangement, sequence reads were collapsed and filtered. For each sample, productive Simpson clonality was calculated by taking the square root of Simpson's diversity index across productive rearrangements. TCRdb retrieved this table from immuneACCESS and kept in-frame rearrangements only. Not all clones are present; in checked studies, unresolved V genes account for under half, and no reason is known for the remainder. That table furnishes V, J and clone size, whereas the DNA furnished D and trimming. Within this sample are about 120,000 clones, with approximately 90% of them counted one time only. About 18% of the sample lies in the top ten.

The sample comprised peripheral blood. This chain is built from TRBV30 and TRBJ2-2; the central 8 bases match TRBD2. This TCR came from a human donor with acute or convalescent COVID-19. The donor label of this sample is uncertain. The CDR3: CAWSKNVLAENTGELFF. The bases are TGTGCCTGGAGCAAAAACGTACTAGCGGAGAACACCGGGGAGCTGTTTTTT.